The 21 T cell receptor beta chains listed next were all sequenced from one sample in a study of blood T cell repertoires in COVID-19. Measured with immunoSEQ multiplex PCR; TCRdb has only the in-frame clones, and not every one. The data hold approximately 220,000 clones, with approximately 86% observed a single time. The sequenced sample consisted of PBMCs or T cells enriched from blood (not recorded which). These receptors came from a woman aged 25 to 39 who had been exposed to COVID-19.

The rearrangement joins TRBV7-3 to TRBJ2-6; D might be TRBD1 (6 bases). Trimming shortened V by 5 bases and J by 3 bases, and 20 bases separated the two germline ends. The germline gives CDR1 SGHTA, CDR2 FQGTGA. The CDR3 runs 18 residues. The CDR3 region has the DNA TGTGCCAGCAGCAAACAGGGTTCCCCGAGGGTTGGGGCCAACGTCCTGACTTTC. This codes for CASSKQGSPRVGANVLTF.

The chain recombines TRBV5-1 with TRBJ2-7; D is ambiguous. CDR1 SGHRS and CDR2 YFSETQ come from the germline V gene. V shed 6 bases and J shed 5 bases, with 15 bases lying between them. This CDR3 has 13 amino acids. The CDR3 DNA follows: TGCGCCAGCAAAATTCTCGAGTCGCACGAGCAGTACTTC. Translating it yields CASKILESHEQYF.

This chain's CDR3 is CASSPQGSGYGYTF. CDR3 coding DNA: TGTGCCAGCTCACCACAGGGATCGGGATATGGCTACACCTTC. V and J are TRBV18 and TRBJ1-2; D unresolved. The CDR3 runs 14 residues. The V and J ends lost 1 base and 5 bases respectively, with 11 bases between them. The germline V gene encodes CDR1 KGHSH and CDR2 LQKENI. Full variable domain (remainder filled in from reference TRBV18 and TRBJ1-2): NAGVMQNPRHLVRRRGQEARLRCSPMKGHSHVYWYRQLPEEGLKFMVYLQKENIIDESGMPKERFSAEFPKEGPSILRIQQVVRGDSAAYFCASSPQGSGYGYTFGSGTRLTVV.

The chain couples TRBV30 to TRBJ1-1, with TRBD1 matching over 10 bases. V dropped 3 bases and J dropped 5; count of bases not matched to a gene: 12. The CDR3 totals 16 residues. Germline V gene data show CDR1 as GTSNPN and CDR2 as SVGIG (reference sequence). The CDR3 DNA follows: TGTGCCTGGAGGACAAAGACAGGGGGCGCAGGTACTGAAGCTTTCTTT. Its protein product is CAWRTKTGGAGTEAFF.

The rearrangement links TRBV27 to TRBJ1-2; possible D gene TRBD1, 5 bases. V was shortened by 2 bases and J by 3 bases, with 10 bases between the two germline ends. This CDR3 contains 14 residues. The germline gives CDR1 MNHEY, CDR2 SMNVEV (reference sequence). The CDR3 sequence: CASSLVQGDYGYTF. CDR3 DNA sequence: TGTGCCAGCAGTTTAGTGCAGGGCGACTATGGCTACACCTTC.

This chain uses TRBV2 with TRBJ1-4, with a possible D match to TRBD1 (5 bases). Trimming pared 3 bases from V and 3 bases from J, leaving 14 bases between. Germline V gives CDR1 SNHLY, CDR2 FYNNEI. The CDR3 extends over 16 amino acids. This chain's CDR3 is CASSDPRQSPNEKLFF. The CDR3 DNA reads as TGTGCCAGCAGTGATCCAAGACAGTCACCTAATGAAAAACTGTTTTTT.

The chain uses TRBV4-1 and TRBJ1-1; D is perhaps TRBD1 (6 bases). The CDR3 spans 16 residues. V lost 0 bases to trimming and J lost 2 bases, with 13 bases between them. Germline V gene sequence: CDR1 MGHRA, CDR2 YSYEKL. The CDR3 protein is CASSQDRGQRNTEAFF. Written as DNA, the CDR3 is TGCGCCAGCAGCCAAGATAGGGGACAACGTAACACTGAAGCTTTCTTT.

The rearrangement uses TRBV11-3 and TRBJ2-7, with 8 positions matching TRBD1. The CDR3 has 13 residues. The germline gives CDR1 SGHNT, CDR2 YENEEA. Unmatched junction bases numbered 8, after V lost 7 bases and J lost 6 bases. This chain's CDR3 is CASKGTGLGEQYF. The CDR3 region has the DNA TGTGCCAGCAAGGGGACAGGTTTAGGCGAGCAGTACTTC. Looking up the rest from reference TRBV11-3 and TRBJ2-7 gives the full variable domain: EAGVVQSPRYKIIEKKQPVAFWCNPISGHNTLYWYLQNLGQGPELLIRYENEEAVDDSQLPKDRFSAERLKGVDSTLKIQPAELGDSAVYLCASKGTGLGEQYFGPGTRLTVT.

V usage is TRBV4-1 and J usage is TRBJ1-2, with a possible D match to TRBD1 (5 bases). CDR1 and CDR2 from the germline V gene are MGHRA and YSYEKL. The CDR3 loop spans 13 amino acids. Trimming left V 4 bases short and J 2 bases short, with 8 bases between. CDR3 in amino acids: CASSRDRNYGYTF. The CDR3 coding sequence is TGCGCCAGCAGCCGAGACAGAAACTATGGCTACACCTTC.

CDR3 coding DNA: TGTGCCAGCAGCTTAGTAAGCCAATCCTACGAGCAGTACTTC. Translation: CASSLVSQSYEQYF. This chain connects TRBV11-3 to TRBJ2-7; D not resolved. Looked up from germline, CDR1 is SGHNT and CDR2 is YENEEA. The CDR3 sequence is 14 residues long. V was shortened by 1 base and J by 1 base, with 8 bases between the two germline ends.

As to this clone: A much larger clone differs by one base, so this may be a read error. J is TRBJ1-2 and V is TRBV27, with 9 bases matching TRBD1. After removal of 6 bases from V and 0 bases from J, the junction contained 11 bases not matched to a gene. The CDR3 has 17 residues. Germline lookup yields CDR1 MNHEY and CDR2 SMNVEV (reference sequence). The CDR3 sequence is CASRSSGQGPTNYGYTF. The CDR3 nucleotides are TGTGCCAGCAGGTCCTCGGGACAGGGACCCACTAACTATGGCTACACCTTC.

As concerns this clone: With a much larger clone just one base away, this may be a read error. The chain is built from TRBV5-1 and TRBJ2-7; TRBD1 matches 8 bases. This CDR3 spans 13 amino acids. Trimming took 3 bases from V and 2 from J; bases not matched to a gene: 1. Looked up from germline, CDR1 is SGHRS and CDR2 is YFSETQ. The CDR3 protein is CASSWTGPYEQYF. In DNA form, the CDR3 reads TGCGCCAGCAGCTGGACAGGGCCCTACGAGCAGTACTTC. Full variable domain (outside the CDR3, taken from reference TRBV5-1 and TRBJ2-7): KAGVTQTPRYLIKTRGQQVTLSCSPISGHRSVSWYQQTPGQGLQFLFEYFSETQRNKGNFPGRFSGRQFSNSRSEMNVSTLELGDSALYLCASSWTGPYEQYFGPGTRLTVT.

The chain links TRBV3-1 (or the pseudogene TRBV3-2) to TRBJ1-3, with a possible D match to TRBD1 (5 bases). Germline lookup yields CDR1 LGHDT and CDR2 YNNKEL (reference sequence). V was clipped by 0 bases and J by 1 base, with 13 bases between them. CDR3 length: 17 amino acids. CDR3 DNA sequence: TGTGCCAGCAGCCAAGATCTCCAGGCAGGGTCTGGAAACACCATATATTTT. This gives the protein CASSQDLQAGSGNTIYF.

The CDR3: CASSEARGYGYTF. The CDR3 DNA reads as TGTGCCAGCAGTGAGGCCAGGGGGTATGGCTACACCTTC. The chain couples TRBV6-1 to TRBJ1-2, with 7 bases identical to TRBD1. The V and J ends lost 3 bases and 5 bases, in that order; junction bases with no gene match: 3. The CDR3 extends over 13 amino acids. Germline V gives CDR1 MNHNS, CDR2 SASEGT.

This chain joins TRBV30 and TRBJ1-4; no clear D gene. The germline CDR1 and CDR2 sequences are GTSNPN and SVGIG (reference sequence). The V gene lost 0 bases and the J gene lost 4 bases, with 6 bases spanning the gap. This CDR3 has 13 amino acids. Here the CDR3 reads CAWSVVINEKLFF. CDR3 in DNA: TGTGCCTGGAGTGTCGTTATTAATGAAAAACTGTTTTTT.

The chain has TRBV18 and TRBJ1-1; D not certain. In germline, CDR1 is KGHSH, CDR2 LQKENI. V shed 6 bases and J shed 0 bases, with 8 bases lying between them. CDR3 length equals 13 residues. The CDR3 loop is CASSAGVNTEAFF. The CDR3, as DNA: TGTGCCAGCTCGGCCGGGGTGAACACTGAAGCTTTCTTT. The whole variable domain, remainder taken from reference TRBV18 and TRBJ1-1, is NAGVMQNPRHLVRRRGQEARLRCSPMKGHSHVYWYRQLPEEGLKFMVYLQKENIIDESGMPKERFSAEFPKEGPSILRIQQVVRGDSAAYFCASSAGVNTEAFFGQGTRLTVV.

This CDR3 reads CASSLGVSSDKETQYF. For the CDR3, the DNA is TGTGCCAGCAGCTTGGGGGTCTCTAGCGATAAAGAGACCCAGTACTTC. V usage is TRBV11-2 and J usage is TRBJ2-5; D might be TRBD2 (6 bases). CDR1 and CDR2 (germline): SGHAT, FQNNGV. This CDR3 contains 16 residues. Trimming removed 3 bases at V and 3 bases at J, with 17 bases between.

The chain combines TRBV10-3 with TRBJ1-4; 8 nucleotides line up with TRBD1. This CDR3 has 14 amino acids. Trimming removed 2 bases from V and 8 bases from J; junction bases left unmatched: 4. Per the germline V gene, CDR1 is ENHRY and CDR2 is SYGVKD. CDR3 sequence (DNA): TGTGCCATCAGTGAGGGACAGGGAGGGGAAAAACTGTTTTTT. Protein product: CAISEGQGGEKLFF.

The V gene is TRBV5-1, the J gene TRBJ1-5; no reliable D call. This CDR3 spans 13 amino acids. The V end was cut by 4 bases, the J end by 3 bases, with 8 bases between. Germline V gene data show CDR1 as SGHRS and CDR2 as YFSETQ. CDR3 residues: CASSRSPNQPQHF. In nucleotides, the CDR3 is TGCGCCAGCAGCCGGTCCCCCAATCAGCCCCAGCATTTT.

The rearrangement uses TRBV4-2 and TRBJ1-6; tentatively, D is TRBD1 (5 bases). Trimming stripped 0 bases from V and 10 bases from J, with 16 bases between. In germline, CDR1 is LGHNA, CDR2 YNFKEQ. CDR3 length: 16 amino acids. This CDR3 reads CASSQEADGGRSPLHF. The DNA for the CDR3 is TGTGCCAGCAGCCAAGAGGCGGATGGGGGGAGGTCACCCCTCCACTTT.

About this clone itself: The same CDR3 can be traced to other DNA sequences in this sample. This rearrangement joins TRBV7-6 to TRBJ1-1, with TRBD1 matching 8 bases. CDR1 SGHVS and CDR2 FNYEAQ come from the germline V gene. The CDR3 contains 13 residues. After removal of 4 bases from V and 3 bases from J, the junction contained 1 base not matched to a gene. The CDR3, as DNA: TGTGCCAGCAGCTCACAGGGGGACACTGAAGCTTTCTTT. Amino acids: CASSSQGDTEAFF.